This T cell receptor beta chain derives from a study of blood T cell repertoires in COVID-19. The germline V gene has CDR1 MNHEY and CDR2 SVGAGI. The CDR3 spans 16 residues. V was shortened by 0 bases and J by 1 base, with 10 bases between the two germline ends. Measured with immunoSEQ multiplex PCR; TCRdb has only the in-frame clones, and not every one. The profile covers 150,000 to 200,000 clones, with roughly 86% appearing a single time and 0.99% taken by the ten largest. The TCR sequence derives from a man between 18 and 35 years old with acute or convalescent COVID-19. Sequenced material: peripheral blood. This chain joins TRBV6-5 and TRBJ2-1; D perhaps matches TRBD2 (6 bases). The CDR3 loop is CASSYSWGDSYNEQFF. The CDR3 DNA follows: TGTGCCAGCAGTTACTCGTGGGGGGATTCCTACAATGAGCAGTTCTTC.